This T cell receptor beta chain appears in the sequencing data of a study of shared clonotypes between healthy human individuals (dated by TCRdb to the early 2020s). Background on the whole study: The cohort comprised a couple of women and a few men aged 18 to 49 years. For each donor, three plates each were used for CD4 naive and CD4 memory, two plates were used for CD8 naive, and one plate was used for CD8 memory. To estimate repertoire size and how much clonotype sharing occurs between individuals, the study deeply sequenced the blood TCR repertoires of roughly 5 healthy adults. Different laboratories and diverse techniques were used to prepare libraries and sequence TCR repertoires, to increase sequencing depth and limit assay-specific biases. Per donor, leukapheresis produced somewhere between about 0.94 and 9 billion PBMCs.

The paper's findings and limits, for the study overall: Compared with non-shared clonotypes, the clonotypes found in all four sorted-subset donors had higher generation probabilities. Rarefaction of sorted-subset datasets indicated incomplete sequencing despite the large sequencing depth. Across a few donors, about 4.5% of naive CD4, roughly 3.4% of naive CD8, under 2.5% of memory CD4, and under 0.45% of memory CD8 clonotypes were shared. Pairwise subsampling indicated that sequencing depth was expected to affect the degree of clonotype sharing among donors. The small number of donors limited the genetic and exposure-history diversity represented. Larger estimated clonotype richness was generally found for naive subsets than for memory subsets. Only blood was sampled, and tissue TCR repertoires likely differ from those in blood.

Concerning this clone itself: Its antigen is still unknown. Nothing much larger sits one base from this clone, and base qualities are not available.

Using the deep immunoSEQ assay, TCR CDR3 regions were amplified from genomic DNA by multiplex PCR. Extracted genomic DNA from each cell subset was distributed evenly across all wells of several immunoSEQ 96-well plates, and each plate was treated as a replicate. For sorted subsets, roughly 200 ng of genomic DNA, equivalent to some 33,000 T cell genomes, went into each replicate PCR. Purified libraries were measured with a Qubit 3.0 fluorometer, size-checked on a Bioanalyzer 2100, and measured again with the KAPA Library Quantification kit. Each immunoSEQ 96-well plate was sequenced on its own single-read 150-cycle Illumina NextSeq 550 flow cell. The original methods were these. Because the immunoSEQ output included only junctional sequences and no quality scores, the filtering could not be the same as the filtering used for full-length reads. Sequences were annotated with PyIR, a Python wrapper for IgBLAST v1.9, and V/J genes and CDR3 were assigned using IMGT germline references. Reads were removed for weak V/J assignments (E-value above 1e-6), missing CDR3, stop codons, out-of-frame junctions, or ambiguous translated residues. A V3J clonotype was defined by an identical inferred V gene, J gene, and CDR3 amino acid sequence. Percentage overlap between repertoires was calculated by dividing the number of shared unique clonotypes by the size of the smaller repertoire. Three approaches were used to assess repertoire richness: RTK rarefaction, the Chao1 estimator, and Recon v2.1 estimates of unobserved clonotypes. Generation probabilities for all TCRbeta clonotypes obtained by the gDNA method from a handful of donors were computed using OLGA. TCRdb obtained this table from immuneACCESS and retained in-frame rearrangements with V and J assigned. These tables miss some clones; where compared with another copy, unresolved V genes account for less than half of the shortfall, and the remainder is unexplained. V and J calls and clone size come straight from that table; D and trimming were deduced from the DNA. The sample table shows some 600,000 clones, and roughly 96% are seen once. The ten largest make up roughly 0.12% of the sample.

CD8 naive samples consisted of CD45RO-negative cells that were positively selected for CCR7, yielding a CD45RA+CCR7+ population without TemRA cells. The donors were healthy, HIV-negative adults with no recently reported acute infections or vaccinations. Every donor was a Caucasian adult residing in Nashville, Tennessee, USA. After blood collection by leukapheresis, PBMCs were isolated using Ficoll-Histopaque density gradient centrifugation and then cryopreserved in the vapor phase of liquid nitrogen. Analytical flow cytometry was used to check the purity and quantity of each magnetically sorted T cell population. Each sorted fraction had its genomic DNA isolated and then quantified by UV absorbance on a Nanodrop 2000c. The CDR3 starts with the cysteine, ends with the phenylalanine, and has 14 residues. Only the CDR3 DNA stays, 42 bases, in frame from base 1. Trimming removed 5 bases from V and 6 bases from J; the gene matches leave 5 bases unexplained. CDR1 SEHNR and CDR2 FQNEAQ were looked up in the germline V gene (reference sequence).

This sequence was found in a young woman in good health. Sequenced sample: naive CD8+ T cells sorted from blood. This sample's cell subset or site label indicates: CD45RA+CCR7+. The chain uses TRBV7-9 and TRBJ2-7; 12 central nucleotides agree with TRBD2. The DNA sequence reads TGTGCCAGCAGCCCTAGCGGGAGGGCCGCCGAGCAGTACTTC. Protein translation: CASSPSGRAAEQYF.